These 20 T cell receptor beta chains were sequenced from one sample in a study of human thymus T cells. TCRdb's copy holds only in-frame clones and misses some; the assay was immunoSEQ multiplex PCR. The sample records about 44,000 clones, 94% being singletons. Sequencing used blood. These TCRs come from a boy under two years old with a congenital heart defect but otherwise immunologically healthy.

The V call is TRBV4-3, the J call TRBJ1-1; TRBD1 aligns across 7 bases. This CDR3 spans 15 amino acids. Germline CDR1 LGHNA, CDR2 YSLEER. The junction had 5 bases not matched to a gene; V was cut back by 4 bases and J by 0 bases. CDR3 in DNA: TGCGCCAGCAGCCCAGGGGGAGGGGTGAACACTGAAGCTTTCTTT. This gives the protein CASSPGGGVNTEAFF.

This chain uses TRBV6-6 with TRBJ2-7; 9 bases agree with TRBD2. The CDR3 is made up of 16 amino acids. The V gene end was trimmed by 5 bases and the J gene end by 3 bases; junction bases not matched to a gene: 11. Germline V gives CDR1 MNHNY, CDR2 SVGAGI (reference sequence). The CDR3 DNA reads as TGTGCCAGCAGTAGGAGCCTTGGTAGCGGGAGCTACGAGCAGTACTTC. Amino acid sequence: CASSRSLGSGSYEQYF.

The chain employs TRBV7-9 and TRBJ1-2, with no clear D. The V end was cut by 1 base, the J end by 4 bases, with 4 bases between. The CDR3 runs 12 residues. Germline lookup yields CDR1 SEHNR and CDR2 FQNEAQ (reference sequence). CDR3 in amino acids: CASSLDTYGYTF. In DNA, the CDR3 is TGTGCCAGCAGCTTAGACACCTATGGCTACACCTTC.

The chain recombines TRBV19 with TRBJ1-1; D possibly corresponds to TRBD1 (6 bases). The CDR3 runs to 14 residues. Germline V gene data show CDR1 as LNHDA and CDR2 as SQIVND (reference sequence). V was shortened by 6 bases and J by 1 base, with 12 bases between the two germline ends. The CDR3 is CASRQGPQNTEAFF. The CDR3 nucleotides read TGTGCCAGTAGACAGGGCCCTCAGAACACTGAAGCTTTCTTT.

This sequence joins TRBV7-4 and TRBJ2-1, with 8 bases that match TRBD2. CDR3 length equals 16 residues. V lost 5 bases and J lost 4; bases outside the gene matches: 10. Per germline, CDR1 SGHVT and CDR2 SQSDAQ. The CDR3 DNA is TGTGCCAGCAGCCCACATGGACTAGCCCCTTACAATGAGCAGTTCTTC. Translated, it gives CASSPHGLAPYNEQFF. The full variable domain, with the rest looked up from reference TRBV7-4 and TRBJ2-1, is GAGVSQSPRYKVAKRGRDVALRCDSISGHVTLYWYRQTLGQGSEVLTYSQSDAQRDKSGRPSGRFSAERPERSVSTLKIQRTEQGDSAVYLCASSPHGLAPYNEQFFGPGTRLTVL.

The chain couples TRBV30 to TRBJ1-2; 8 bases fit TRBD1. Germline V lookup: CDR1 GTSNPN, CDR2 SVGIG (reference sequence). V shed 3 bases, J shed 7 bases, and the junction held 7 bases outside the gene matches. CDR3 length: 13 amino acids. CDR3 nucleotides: TGTGCCTGGAGCGCGACAGGGGCAGGTGGCTACACCTTC. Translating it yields CAWSATGAGGYTF. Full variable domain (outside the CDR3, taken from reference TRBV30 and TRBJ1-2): SQTIHQWPATLVQPVGSPLSLECTVEGTSNPNLYWYRQAAGRGLQLLFYSVGIGQISSEVPQNLSASRPQDRQFILSSKKLLLSDSGFYLCAWSATGAGGYTFGSGTRLTVV.

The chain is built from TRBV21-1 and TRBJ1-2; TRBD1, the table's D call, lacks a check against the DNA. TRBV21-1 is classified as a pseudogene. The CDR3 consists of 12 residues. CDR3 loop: CASMRRGQGYTF. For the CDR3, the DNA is TGTGCCAGCATGAGGAGGGGGCAAGGCTACACCTTC.

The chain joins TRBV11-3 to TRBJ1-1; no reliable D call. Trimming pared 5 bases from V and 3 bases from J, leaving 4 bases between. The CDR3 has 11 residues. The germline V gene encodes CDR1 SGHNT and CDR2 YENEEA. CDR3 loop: CASSRDTEAFF. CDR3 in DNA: TGTGCCAGCAGCCGAGACACTGAAGCTTTCTTT. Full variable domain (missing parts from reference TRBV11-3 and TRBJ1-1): EAGVVQSPRYKIIEKKQPVAFWCNPISGHNTLYWYLQNLGQGPELLIRYENEEAVDDSQLPKDRFSAERLKGVDSTLKIQPAELGDSAVYLCASSRDTEAFFGQGTRLTVV.

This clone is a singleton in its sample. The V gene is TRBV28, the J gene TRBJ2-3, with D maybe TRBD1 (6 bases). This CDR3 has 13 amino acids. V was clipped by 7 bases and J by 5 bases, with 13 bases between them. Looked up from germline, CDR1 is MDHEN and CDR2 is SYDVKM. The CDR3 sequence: CASTDRGGDTQYF. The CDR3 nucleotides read TGTGCCAGCACGGACAGAGGAGGAGATACGCAGTATTTT.

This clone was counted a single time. The CDR3 region has the DNA TGTGCCAGCAGCTTCCGACTACGCCAAGAGACCCAGTACTTC. It codes for CASSFRLRQETQYF. The chain employs TRBV7-8 and TRBJ2-5; a weak D match, TRBD2 (5 bases). Germline V gene sequence: CDR1 SGHVS, CDR2 FQNEAQ. CDR3 length equals 14 residues. Trimming took 3 bases from V and 1 from J, leaving 9 bases between them.

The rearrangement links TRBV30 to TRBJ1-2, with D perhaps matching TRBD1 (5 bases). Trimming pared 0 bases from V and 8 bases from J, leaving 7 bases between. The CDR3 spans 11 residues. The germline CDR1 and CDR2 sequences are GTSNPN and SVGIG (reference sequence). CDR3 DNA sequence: TGTGCCTGGAGTGTGGGGGTAGGCTACACCTTC. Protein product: CAWSVGVGYTF.

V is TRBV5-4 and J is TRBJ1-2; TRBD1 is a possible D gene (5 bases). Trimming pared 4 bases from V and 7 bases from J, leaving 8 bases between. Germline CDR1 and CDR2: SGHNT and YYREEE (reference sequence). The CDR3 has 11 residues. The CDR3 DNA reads TGTGCCAGCAGCACTCAGGGTGGCTACACCTTC. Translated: CASSTQGGYTF.

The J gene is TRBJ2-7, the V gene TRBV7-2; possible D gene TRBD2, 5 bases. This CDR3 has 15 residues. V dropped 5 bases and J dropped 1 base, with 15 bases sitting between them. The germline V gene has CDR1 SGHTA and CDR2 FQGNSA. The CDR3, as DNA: TGTGCCAGCAGCCCCCGTCCGGGGTGGTCCTACGAGCAGTACTTC. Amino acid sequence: CASSPRPGWSYEQYF.

Here the CDR3 DNA reads TGTGCCAGTAGTATCAGTGGGGCCTCTGGAAACACCATATATTTT. As protein: CASSISGASGNTIYF. The rearrangement links TRBV19 to TRBJ1-3; weak D call: TRBD1 (5 bases). Germline values: CDR1 LNHDA, CDR2 SQIVND (reference sequence). Trimming shortened V by 3 bases and J by 0 bases, and 9 bases separated the two germline ends. The CDR3 sequence is 15 residues long.

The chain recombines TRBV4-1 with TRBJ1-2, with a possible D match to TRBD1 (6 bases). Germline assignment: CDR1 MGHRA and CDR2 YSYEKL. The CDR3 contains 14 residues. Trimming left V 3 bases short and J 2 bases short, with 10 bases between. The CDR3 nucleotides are TGCGCCAGCAGCCATGGACAGACGAACTATGGCTACACCTTC. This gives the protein CASSHGQTNYGYTF.

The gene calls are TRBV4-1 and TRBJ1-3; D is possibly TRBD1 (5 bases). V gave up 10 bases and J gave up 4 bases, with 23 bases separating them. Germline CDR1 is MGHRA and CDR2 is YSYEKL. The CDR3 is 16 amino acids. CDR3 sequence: CAIPLQVPWEGNTIYF. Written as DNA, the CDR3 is TGCGCCATCCCCTTACAGGTCCCTTGGGAAGGAAACACCATATATTTT.

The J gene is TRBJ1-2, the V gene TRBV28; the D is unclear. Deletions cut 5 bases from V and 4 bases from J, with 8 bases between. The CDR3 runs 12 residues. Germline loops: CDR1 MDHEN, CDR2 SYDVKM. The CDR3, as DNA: TGTGCCAGCAGTAGTGGGCCCTATGGCTACACCTTC. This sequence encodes CASSSGPYGYTF.

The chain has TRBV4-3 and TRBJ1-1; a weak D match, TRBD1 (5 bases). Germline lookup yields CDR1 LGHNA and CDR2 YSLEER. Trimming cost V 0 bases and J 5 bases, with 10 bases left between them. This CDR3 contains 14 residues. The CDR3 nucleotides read TGCGCCAGCAGCCAAGATGTCGGGGGAACTGAAGCTTTCTTT. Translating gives CASSQDVGGTEAFF.

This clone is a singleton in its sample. CDR3 protein: CASSATPFSGGADTQYF. DNA of the CDR3: TGTGCCAGCAGCGCTACTCCCTTTAGCGGGGGGGCAGATACGCAGTATTTT. The chain recombines TRBV11-2 with TRBJ2-3; 11 positions match TRBD2. The CDR3 loop spans 17 amino acids. J gave up 4 bases and V 5 bases, and 11 bases lay outside the gene matches. Germline V gene data show CDR1 as SGHAT and CDR2 as FQNNGV.

The CDR3 spells CASSLGVVDEQYF. The CDR3 DNA sequence: TGCGCCAGCAGCTTGGGGGTAGTCGACGAGCAGTACTTC. The V call is TRBV5-1, the J call TRBJ2-7; no reliable D call. Germline V CDR1 and CDR2: SGHRS, YFSETQ. The CDR3 sequence is 13 residues long. V lost 0 bases, J lost 5 bases, and 9 bases lay in between.